These 6 T cell receptor beta chains share one sample of origin, sequenced in a study of T-cell memory formation after mild COVID-19. TCRdb re-called the 5' RACE reads with MiXCR, one entry per CDR3 protein. The sample carries some 250,000 distinct CDR3 sequences, 8% to 10% recorded once. The source material was PBMCs or a T cell subset sorted from them (not recorded which). These receptors originate from a man between 18 and 29 years old who had mild COVID-19 (a few samples of this study predate the infection). Cell type and time point are not known.

This clonotype was counted only a few times. The chain combines TRBV20-1 with TRBJ2-2, with a possible D match to TRBD1 (5 bases). The CDR3 consists of 15 residues. Looked up from germline, CDR1 is DFQATT and CDR2 is SNEGSKA (reference sequence). The germline V and J ends were trimmed by 1 base and 6 bases, with 15 bases remaining between them. The CDR3 region is CSARGSSGWAGELFF. The CDR3 DNA follows: TGCAGTGCTAGAGGAAGTTCAGGGTGGGCCGGGGAGCTGTTTTTT.

This clonotype was observed at least ten times. V usage is TRBV6-5 and J usage is TRBJ1-1; D gene ambiguous. V dropped 2 bases and J dropped 1 base, with 5 bases sitting between them. The CDR3 sequence is 13 residues long. Germline V gives CDR1 MNHEY, CDR2 SVGAGI. The CDR3 spells CASSYRTNTEAFF. CDR3 DNA sequence: TGTGCCAGCAGTTACCGAACGAACACTGAAGCTTTCTTT.

This clonotype was picked up a small number of times. The chain couples TRBV4-1 to TRBJ1-3; no reliable D call. From germline, CDR1 is MGHRA and CDR2 YSYEKL. V lost 1 base, J lost 0 bases, and 13 bases lay in between. CDR3 length: 17 amino acids. CDR3 sequence: CASSQVGVRISGNTIYF. CDR3 coding DNA: TGCGCCAGCAGCCAAGTGGGCGTTCGGATCTCTGGAAACACCATATATTTT.

The rearrangement joins TRBV27 to TRBJ1-4; D perhaps matches TRBD1 (5 bases). The CDR3 extends over 14 amino acids. Germline-derived CDR1 and CDR2 are MNHEY and SMNVEV (reference sequence). Trimming pared 7 bases from V and 8 bases from J, leaving 17 bases between. CDR3 sequence reads: CASTHLGPKEKLFF. CDR3 bases: TGTGCCAGCACCCACTTGGGGCCAAAGGAAAAACTGTTTTTT. The variable domain in full, with the rest retrieved from reference TRBV27 and TRBJ1-4, is EAQVTQNPRYLITVTGKKLTVTCSQNMNHEYMSWYRQDPGLGLRQIYYSMNVEVTDKGDVPEGYKVSRKEKRNFPLILESPSPNQTSLYFCASTHLGPKEKLFFGSGTQLSVL.

The rearrangement joins TRBV20-1 to TRBJ2-6; no clear D. The germline CDR1 and CDR2 sequences are DFQATT and SNEGSKA (reference sequence). The CDR3 covers 15 residues. With 0 bases removed from V and 0 bases from J, the gap between germline ends came to 6 bases. CDR3: CSAREGLSGANVLTF. For the CDR3, the DNA is TGCAGTGCTAGAGAAGGGCTCTCTGGGGCCAACGTCCTGACTTTC.

This clonotype was recorded a few times. The genes are TRBV27 and TRBJ2-2; TRBD2 aligns across 8 bases. V lost 3 bases to trimming and J lost 3 bases; unmatched junction nucleotides: 6. In germline, CDR1 is MNHEY, CDR2 SMNVEV (reference sequence). The CDR3 is 16 residues long. For the CDR3, the DNA is TGTGCCAGCAGTTTTTTGCGGGGGGCCTACACCGGGGAGCTGTTTTTT. Translated, it gives CASSFLRGAYTGELFF.